The 5 T cell receptor beta chains reported below all come from one sample, sequenced in a study of T cells after yellow fever vaccination (dated by TCRdb to about 2019). The treatment or condition label here, explained by the study, means: live attenuated yellow fever vaccine strain. The library was produced with 5' RACE. The listed sequencing device is Illumina HiSeq 2500. The public reads were run again by TCRdb, first through fastp at Q25 and then through MiXCR, and only productive beta chains were kept. Each CDR3 protein appears once, grouped with its most common genes and DNA. In all, the sample holds roughly 70,000 distinct CDR3 sequences, and 7.5% to 8% of those were seen once. Of the sample, around 45% is held by the ten largest clones. The sequences come from CD8+ T cells sorted from PBMCs, collected on the day of the yellow fever booster vaccination. The receptors here all came from a young man who received the YFV17D yellow fever vaccine.

The chain employs TRBV14 and TRBJ1-1; D unresolved. Trimming pared 10 bases from V and 2 bases from J, leaving 8 bases between. This CDR3 contains 11 residues. The V gene's germline CDR1 is SGHDN and CDR2 FVKESK. Written as DNA, the CDR3 is TGTGCCACCTCAGTTAACACTGAAGCTTTCTTT. Protein: CATSVNTEAFF.

The chain couples TRBV18 to TRBJ1-1; TRBD1 matches at 7 bases. The junction had 1 base not matched to a gene; V was cut back by 3 bases and J by 0 bases. CDR3 length equals 14 residues. Germline CDR1 reads KGHSH; CDR2 reads LQKENI. This CDR3 is CASSPGQLNTEAFF. DNA for the CDR3: TGTGCCAGCTCACCGGGACAGCTGAACACTGAAGCTTTCTTT.

The rearrangement uses TRBV15 and TRBJ2-7; TRBD2 is a possible D gene (6 bases). Trimming took off 5 bases at V and 0 bases at J, with 14 bases between the two ends. Germline V gene sequence: CDR1 LNHNV, CDR2 YYDKDF (reference sequence). The CDR3 runs 15 residues. DNA of the CDR3: TGTGCCACCAGCCCGACCCGGGGACTCTCCTACGAGCAGTACTTC. Protein: CATSPTRGLSYEQYF. The full variable domain, its missing parts supplied by reference TRBV15 and TRBJ2-7, is DAMVIQNPRYQVTQFGKPVTLSCSQTLNHNVMYWYQQKSSQAPKLLFHYYDKDFNNEADTPDNFQSRRPNTSFCFLDIRSPGLGDTAMYLCATSPTRGLSYEQYFGPGTRLTVT.

In its sample, this clonotype was seen a few times. A junction end diverges from the germline sequence, so it may reflect a read error. In DNA form, the CDR3 reads TGTGCTAGCAGCCCTGGCCTAGGGTCGGGCTACGAGCAGTACTTC. Residues: CASSPGLGSGYEQYF. This chain uses TRBV7-7 with TRBJ2-7; unclear D gene. There are 15 residues in the CDR3. Germline V gene sequence: CDR1 SSHAT, CDR2 FNYEAQ (reference sequence).

There are many counts of this clonotype. The chain employs TRBV28 and TRBJ2-1; the match to TRBD2 covers 9 bases. The CDR3 is 17 amino acids. The germline gives CDR1 MDHEN, CDR2 SYDVKM. J lost 4 bases, V lost 5 bases, and 12 bases had no gene match. The chain's CDR3 is CASSTLHMTSGYNEQFF. As DNA, the CDR3 is TGTGCCAGCAGTACCCTACACATGACTAGCGGTTACAATGAGCAGTTCTTC.